This T cell receptor beta chain was identified during a study of human T cells and chemical hapten exposure. This clonotype has just a few counts. Library preparation tagged each individual cDNA molecule with a unique molecular identifier. TCRdb processed the 5' RACE reads anew with MiXCR; each CDR3 protein has one entry. The repertoire holds 110,000 or so distinct CDR3 sequences, with approximately 20% as singletons. Extraction yielded total RNA from whole blood (unfractionated). CDR3 length: 19 residues. From germline, CDR1 is SGHAT and CDR2 FQNNGV. After removal of 3 bases from V and 2 bases from J, the junction contained 12 bases not matched to a gene.

The V gene is TRBV11-2, the J gene TRBJ2-3; 12 positions match TRBD2. The sequence was obtained from a human donor in good health. CDR3 DNA sequence: TGTGCCAGCAGCTTTCGCTCTAGCGGGAGGGCCCCCATCACAGATACGCAGTATTTT. Protein sequence: CASSFRSSGRAPITDTQYF.